Sequencing of this T cell receptor (beta chain) was carried out in a study of blood T cell repertoires in COVID-19. CDR1 and CDR2 from the germline V gene are SGHTA and FQGNSA. V was pared by 1 base and J by 0 bases, with 6 bases between. The CDR3 consists of 14 residues. Measured with immunoSEQ multiplex PCR; TCRdb has only the in-frame clones, and not every one. This repertoire shows 100,000 to 120,000 clones, roughly 81% found once; its top ten account for approximately 9%. The clonotype originates from a woman between 65 and 79 years old with acute or convalescent COVID-19. The chain links TRBV7-2 to TRBJ1-1; D ambiguous. Sequences were obtained from peripheral blood. CDR3 bases: TGTGCCAGCAGCTTAGATCGGTTGAACACTGAAGCTTTCTTT. Its protein product is CASSLDRLNTEAFF. The complete variable domain, with remaining parts taken from reference TRBV7-2 and TRBJ1-1, reads GAGVSQSPSNKVTEKGKDVELRCDPISGHTALYWYRQSLGQGLEFLIYFQGNSAPDKSGLPSDRFSAERTGGSVSTLTIQRTQQEDSAVYLCASSLDRLNTEAFFGQGTRLTVV.